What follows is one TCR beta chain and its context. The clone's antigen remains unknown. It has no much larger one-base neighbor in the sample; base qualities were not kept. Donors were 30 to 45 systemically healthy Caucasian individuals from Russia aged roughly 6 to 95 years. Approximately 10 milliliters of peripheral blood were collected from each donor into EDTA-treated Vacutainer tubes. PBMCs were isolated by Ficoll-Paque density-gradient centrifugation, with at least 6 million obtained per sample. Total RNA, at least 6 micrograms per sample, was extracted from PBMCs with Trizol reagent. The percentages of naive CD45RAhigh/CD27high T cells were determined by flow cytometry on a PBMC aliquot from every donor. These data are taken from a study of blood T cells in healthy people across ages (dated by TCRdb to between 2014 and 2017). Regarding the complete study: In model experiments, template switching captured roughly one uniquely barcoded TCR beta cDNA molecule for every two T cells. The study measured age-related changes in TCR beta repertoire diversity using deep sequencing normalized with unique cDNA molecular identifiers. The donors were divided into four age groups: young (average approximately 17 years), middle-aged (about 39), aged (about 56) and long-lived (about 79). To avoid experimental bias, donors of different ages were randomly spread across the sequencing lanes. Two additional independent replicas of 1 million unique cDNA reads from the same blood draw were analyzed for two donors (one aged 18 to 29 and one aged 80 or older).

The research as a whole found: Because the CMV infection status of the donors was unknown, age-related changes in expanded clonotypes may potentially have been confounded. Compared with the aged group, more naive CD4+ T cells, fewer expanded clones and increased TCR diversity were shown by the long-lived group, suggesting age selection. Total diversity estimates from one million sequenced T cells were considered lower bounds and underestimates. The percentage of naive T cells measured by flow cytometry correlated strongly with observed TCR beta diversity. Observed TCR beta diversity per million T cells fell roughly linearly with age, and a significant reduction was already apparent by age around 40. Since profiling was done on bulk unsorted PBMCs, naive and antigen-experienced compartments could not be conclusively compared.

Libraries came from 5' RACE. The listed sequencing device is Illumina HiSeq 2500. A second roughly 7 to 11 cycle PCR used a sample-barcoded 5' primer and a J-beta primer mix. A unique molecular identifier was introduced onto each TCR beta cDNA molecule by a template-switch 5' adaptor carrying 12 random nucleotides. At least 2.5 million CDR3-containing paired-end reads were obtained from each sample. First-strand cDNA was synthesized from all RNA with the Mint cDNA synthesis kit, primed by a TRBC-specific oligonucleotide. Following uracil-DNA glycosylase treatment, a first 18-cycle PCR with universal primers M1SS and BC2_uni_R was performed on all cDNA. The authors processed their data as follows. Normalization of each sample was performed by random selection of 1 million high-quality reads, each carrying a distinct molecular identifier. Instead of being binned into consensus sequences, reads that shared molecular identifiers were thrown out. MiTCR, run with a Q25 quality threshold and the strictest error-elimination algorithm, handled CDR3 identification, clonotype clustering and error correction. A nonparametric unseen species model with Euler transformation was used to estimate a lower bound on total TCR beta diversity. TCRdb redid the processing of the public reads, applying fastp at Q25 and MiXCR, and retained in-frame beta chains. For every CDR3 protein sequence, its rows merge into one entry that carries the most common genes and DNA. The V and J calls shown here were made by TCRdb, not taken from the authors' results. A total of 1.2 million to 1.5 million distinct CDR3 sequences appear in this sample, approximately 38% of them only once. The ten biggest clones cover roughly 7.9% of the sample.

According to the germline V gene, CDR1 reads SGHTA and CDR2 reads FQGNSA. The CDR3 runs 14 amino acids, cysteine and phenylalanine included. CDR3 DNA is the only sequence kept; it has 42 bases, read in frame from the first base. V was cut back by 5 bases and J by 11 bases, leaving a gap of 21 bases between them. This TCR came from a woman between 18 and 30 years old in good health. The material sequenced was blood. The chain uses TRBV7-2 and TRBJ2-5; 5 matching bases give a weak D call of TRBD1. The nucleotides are TGTGCCAGCAGCCTCCTTCCAGGGTTTTTAGAGCAGTACTTC. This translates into CASSLLPGFLEQYF.